This T cell receptor beta chain stems from a study of cytomegalovirus exposure and HLA in healthy donors. The study, taken as a whole, reports: Data from an earlier analysis indicated that most TCR beta V segments were productive either about 87% or about 30% of the time.

This clone was counted only a few times. No antigen is known for it. Germline-derived CDR1 and CDR2 are LNHDA and SQIVND (reference sequence). V was trimmed by 7 bases and J by 0 bases, leaving 15 bases between them. The CDR3 consists of 16 residues. With 60 Vbeta and 13 Jbeta primers, the PCR was carried out. TCRdb's table, derived via immunoSEQ multiplex PCR, lists solely in-frame clones and lacks some. Among 95,000 to 150,000 clones listed, around 84% were seen once. The rearrangement joins TRBV19 to TRBJ1-4; D possibly corresponds to TRBD1 (6 bases). The sequence derives from a young man in good health and CMV-seronegative. The sample consisted of PBMCs. CDR3 sequence reads: CASTAHTGPTNEKLFF. CDR3 in DNA: TGTGCCAGTACCGCACACACAGGGCCAACTAATGAAAAACTGTTTTTT.